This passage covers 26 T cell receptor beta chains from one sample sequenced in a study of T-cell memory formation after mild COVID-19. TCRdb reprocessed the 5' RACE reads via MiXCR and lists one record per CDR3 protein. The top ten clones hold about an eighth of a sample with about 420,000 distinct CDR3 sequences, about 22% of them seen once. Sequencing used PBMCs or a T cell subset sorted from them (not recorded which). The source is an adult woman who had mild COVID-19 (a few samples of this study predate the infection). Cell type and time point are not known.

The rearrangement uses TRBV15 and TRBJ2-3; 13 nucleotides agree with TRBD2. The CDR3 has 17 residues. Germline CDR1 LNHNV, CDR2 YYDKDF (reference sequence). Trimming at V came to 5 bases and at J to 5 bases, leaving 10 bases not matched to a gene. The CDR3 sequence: CATSGRRLAGGIDTQYF. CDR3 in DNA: TGTGCCACCAGCGGCCGGCGACTAGCGGGAGGTATAGATACGCAGTATTTT.

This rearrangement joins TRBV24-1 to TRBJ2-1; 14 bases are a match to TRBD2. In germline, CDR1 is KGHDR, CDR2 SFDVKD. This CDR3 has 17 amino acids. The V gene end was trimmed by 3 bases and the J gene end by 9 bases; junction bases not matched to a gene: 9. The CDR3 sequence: CATSDPGTSGRRGEQFF. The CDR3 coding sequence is TGTGCCACCAGTGATCCCGGGACTAGCGGGAGAAGGGGTGAGCAGTTCTTC.

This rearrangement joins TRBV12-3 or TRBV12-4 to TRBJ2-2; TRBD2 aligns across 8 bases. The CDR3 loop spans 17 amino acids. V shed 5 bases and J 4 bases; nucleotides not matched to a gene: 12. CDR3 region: CASSHQPGLGATGELFF. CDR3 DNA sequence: TGTGCCAGCAGTCACCAACCGGGACTAGGGGCCACCGGGGAGCTGTTTTTT.

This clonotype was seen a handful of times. CDR3 bases: TGTGCCAGCAGGCCCGAGGGACTGGGACCGTCAGGGGACGAGCAGTACTTC. This gives the protein CASRPEGLGPSGDEQYF. This chain joins TRBV12-3 or TRBV12-4 and TRBJ2-7, with D perhaps being TRBD1 or TRBD2 (6 bases each). Trimming took off 6 bases at V and 5 bases at J, with 26 bases between the two ends. The CDR3 is 17 amino acids.

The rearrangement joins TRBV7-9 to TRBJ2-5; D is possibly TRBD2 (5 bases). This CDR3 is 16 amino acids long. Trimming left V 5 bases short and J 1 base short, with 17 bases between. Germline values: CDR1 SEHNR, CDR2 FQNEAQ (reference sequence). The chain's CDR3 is CASSPPRGGLQETQYF. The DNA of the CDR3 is TGTGCCAGCAGCCCCCCCCGAGGAGGCCTCCAAGAGACCCAGTACTTC.

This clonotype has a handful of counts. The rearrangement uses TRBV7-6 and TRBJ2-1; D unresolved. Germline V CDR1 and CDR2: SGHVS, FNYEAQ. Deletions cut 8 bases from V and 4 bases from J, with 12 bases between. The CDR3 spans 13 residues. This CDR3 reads CASRSLTYNEQFF. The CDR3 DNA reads TGTGCCAGCCGATCCCTCACTTACAATGAGCAGTTCTTC.

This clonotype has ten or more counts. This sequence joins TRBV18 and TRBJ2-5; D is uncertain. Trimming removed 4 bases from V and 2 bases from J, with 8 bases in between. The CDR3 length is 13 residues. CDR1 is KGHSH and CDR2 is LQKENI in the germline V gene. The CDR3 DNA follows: TGTGCCAGCTCACTAAGACTGCAAGAGACCCAGTACTTC. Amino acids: CASSLRLQETQYF.

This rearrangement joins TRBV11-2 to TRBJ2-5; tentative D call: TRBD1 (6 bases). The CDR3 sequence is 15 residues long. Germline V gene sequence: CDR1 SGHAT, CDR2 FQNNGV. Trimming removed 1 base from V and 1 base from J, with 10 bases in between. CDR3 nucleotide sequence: TGTGCCAGCAGCTTAGTTCAGGGGATCCAAGAGACCCAGTACTTC. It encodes CASSLVQGIQETQYF.

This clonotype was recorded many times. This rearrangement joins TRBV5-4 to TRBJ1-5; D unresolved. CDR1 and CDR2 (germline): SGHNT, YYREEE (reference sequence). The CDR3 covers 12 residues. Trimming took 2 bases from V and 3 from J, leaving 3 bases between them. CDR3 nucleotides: TGTGCCAGCAGCTTAGACAATCAGCCCCAGCATTTT. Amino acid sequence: CASSLDNQPQHF.

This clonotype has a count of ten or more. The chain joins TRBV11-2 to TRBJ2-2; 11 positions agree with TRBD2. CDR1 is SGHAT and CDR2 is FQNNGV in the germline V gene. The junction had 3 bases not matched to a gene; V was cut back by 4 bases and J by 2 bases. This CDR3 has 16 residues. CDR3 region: CASSSGLAANTGELFF. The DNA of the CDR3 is TGTGCCAGCAGCTCGGGACTAGCGGCTAACACCGGGGAGCTGTTTTTT. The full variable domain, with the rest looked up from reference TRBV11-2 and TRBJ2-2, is EAGVAQSPRYKIIEKRQSVAFWCNPISGHATLYWYQQILGQGPKLLIQFQNNGVVDDSQLPKDRFSAERLKGVDSTLKIQPAKLEDSAVYLCASSSGLAANTGELFFGEGSRLTVL.

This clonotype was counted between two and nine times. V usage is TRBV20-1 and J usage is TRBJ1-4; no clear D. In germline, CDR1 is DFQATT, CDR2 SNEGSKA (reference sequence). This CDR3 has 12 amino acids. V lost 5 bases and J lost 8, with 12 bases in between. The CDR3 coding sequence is TGCAGTGCTTCTCTGCCGGAAGAAAAACTGTTTTTT. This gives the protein CSASLPEEKLFF.

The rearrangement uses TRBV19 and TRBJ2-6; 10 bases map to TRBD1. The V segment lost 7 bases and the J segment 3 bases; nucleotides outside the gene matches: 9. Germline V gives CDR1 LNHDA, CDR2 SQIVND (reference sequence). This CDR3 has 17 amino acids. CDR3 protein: CASTVRDRGGGANVLTF. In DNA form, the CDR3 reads TGTGCCAGTACCGTGCGGGACAGGGGTGGTGGGGCCAACGTCCTGACTTTC.

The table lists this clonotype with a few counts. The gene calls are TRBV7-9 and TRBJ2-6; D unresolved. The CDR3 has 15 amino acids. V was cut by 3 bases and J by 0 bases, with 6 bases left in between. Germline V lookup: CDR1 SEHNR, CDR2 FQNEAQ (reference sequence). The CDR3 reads CASSFSSSGANVLTF. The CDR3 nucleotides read TGTGCCAGCAGCTTCTCTAGCTCTGGGGCCAACGTCCTGACTTTC.

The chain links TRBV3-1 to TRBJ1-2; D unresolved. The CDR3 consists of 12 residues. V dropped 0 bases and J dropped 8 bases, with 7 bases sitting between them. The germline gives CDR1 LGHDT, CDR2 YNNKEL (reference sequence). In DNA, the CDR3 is TGTGCCAGCAGCCAAGATCCTGGAGGCTACACCTTC. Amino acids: CASSQDPGGYTF.

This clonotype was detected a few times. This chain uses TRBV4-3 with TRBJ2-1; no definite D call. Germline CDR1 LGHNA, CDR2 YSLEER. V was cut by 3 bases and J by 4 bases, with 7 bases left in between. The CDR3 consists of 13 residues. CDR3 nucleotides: TGCGCCAGCAGCCATATCCCTTACAATGAGCAGTTCTTC. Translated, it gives CASSHIPYNEQFF.

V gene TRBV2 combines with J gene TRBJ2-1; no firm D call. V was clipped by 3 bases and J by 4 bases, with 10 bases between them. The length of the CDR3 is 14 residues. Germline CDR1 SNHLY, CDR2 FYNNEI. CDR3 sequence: CASSDYGPYNEQFF. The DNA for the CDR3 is TGTGCCAGCAGTGATTACGGGCCATACAATGAGCAGTTCTTC. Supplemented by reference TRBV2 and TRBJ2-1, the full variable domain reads EPEVTQTPSHQVTQMGQEVILRCVPISNHLYFYWYRQILGQKVEFLVSFYNNEISEKSEIFDDQFSVERPDGSNFTLKIRSTKLEDSAMYFCASSDYGPYNEQFFGPGTRLTVL.

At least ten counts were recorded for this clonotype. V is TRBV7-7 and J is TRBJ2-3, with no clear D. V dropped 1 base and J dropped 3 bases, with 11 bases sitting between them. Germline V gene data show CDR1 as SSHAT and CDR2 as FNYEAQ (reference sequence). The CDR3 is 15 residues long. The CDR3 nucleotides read TGTGCCAGCAGCTTAGGTTTCGGCAGAACAGATACGCAGTATTTT. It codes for CASSLGFGRTDTQYF.

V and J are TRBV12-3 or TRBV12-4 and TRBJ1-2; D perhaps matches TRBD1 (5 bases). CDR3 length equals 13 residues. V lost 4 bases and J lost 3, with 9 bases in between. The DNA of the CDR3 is TGTGCCAGCAGTTCAGACAGCTACTATGGCTACACCTTC. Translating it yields CASSSDSYYGYTF.

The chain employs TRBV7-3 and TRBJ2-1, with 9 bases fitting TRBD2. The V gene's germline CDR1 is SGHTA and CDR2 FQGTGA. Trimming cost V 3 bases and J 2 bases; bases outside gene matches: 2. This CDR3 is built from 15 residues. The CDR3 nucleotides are TGTGCCAGCAGCTTGCGGGGGGGTCCCTACAATGAGCAGTTCTTC. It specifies CASSLRGGPYNEQFF.

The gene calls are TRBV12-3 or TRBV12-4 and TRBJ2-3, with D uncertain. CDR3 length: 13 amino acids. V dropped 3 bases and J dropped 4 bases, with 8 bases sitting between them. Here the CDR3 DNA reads TGTGCCAGCAGTTTCTCTGTAGCAGATACGCAGTATTTT. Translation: CASSFSVADTQYF.

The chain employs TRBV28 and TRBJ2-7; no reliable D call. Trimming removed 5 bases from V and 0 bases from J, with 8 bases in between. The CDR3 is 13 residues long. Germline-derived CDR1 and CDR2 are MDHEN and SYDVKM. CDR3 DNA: TGTGCCAGCAGTAATCCACCCTCCTACGAGCAGTACTTC. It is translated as CASSNPPSYEQYF. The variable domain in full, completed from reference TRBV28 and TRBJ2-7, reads DVKVTQSSRYLVKRTGEKVFLECVQDMDHENMFWYRQDPGLGLRLIYFSYDVKMKEKGDIPEGYSVSREKKERFSLILESASTNQTSMYLCASSNPPSYEQYFGPGTRLTVT.

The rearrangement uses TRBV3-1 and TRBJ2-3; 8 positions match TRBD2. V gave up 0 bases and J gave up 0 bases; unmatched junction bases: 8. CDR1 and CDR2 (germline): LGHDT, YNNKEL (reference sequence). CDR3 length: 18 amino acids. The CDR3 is CASSQEGLAGPSTDTQYF. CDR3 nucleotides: TGTGCCAGCAGCCAAGAGGGCCTAGCGGGTCCTAGCACAGATACGCAGTATTTT.

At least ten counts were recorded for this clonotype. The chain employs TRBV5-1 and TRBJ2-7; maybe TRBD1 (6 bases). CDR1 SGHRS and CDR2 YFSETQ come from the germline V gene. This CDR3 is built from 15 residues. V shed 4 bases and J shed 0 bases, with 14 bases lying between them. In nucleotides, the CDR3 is TGCGCCAGCAGCGACCAACCGGACAGCTCCTACGAGCAGTACTTC. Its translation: CASSDQPDSSYEQYF.

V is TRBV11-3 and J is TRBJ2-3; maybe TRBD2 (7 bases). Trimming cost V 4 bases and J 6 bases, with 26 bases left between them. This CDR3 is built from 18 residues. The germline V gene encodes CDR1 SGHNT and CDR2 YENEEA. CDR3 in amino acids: CASSWATSGAGRGDTQYF. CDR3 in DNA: TGTGCCAGCAGCTGGGCGACTAGTGGAGCGGGAAGGGGGGATACGCAGTATTTT.

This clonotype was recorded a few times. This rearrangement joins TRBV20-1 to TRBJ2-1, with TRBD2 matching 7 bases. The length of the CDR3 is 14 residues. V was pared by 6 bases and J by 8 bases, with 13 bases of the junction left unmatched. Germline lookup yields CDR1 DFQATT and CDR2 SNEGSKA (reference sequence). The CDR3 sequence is CSALLGWGGYEQFF. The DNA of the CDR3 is TGCAGTGCCCTCCTAGGTTGGGGGGGATATGAGCAGTTCTTC.

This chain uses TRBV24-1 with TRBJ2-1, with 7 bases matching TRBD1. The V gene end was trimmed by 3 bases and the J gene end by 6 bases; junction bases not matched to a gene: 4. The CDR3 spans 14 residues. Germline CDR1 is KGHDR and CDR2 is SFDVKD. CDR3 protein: CATSDPTGSNEQFF. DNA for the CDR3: TGTGCCACCAGTGATCCGACAGGGTCCAATGAGCAGTTCTTC.